This T cell receptor (beta chain) was sequenced during a study of cytomegalovirus exposure and HLA in healthy donors. General study points: As was reported, the classifier diagnosed cytomegalovirus status with high specificity and sensitivity.

PCR involved 60 Vbeta and 13 Jbeta primers. The repertoire was sequenced with immunoSEQ multiplex PCR; TCRdb's copy has only in-frame clones and lacks some. The sample lists roughly 140,000 clones, around 73% occurring once. This clone was counted once. Its antigen remains unidentified. V shed 4 bases and J shed 4 bases, with 12 bases lying between them. The CDR3 contains 14 residues. The germline gives CDR1 SGHRS, CDR2 YFSETQ. The chain is built from TRBV5-1 and TRBJ1-3; tentative D call: TRBD1 (6 bases). The sample was PBMCs. This sequence was found in a human donor in good health. CDR3 sequence reads: CASSHLDSGNTIYF. For the CDR3, the DNA is TGCGCCAGCAGCCATTTGGACAGCGGAAACACCATATATTTT. The full variable domain, rest sourced from reference TRBV5-1 and TRBJ1-3, is KAGVTQTPRYLIKTRGQQVTLSCSPISGHRSVSWYQQTPGQGLQFLFEYFSETQRNKGNFPGRFSGRQFSNSRSEMNVSTLELGDSALYLCASSHLDSGNTIYFGEGSWLTVV.